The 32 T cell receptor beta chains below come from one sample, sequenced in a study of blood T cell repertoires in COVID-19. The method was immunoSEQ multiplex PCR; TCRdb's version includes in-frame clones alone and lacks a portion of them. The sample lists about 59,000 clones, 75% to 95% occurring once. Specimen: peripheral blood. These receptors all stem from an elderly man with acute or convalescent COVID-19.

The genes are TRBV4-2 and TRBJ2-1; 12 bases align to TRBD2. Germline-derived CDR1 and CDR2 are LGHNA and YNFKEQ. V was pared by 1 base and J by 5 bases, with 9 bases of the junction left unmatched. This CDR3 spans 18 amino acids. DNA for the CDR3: TGTGCCAGCAGCCAAGTGGCTAGCGGGGGGGTGCTAGACAATGAGCAGTTCTTC. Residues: CASSQVASGGVLDNEQFF.

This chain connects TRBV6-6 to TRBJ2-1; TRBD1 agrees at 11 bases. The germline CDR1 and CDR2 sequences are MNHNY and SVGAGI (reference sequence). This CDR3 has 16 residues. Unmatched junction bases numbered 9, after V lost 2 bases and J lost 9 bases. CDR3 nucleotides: TGTGCCAGCAGTTACACCGGGACAGGGGGATACGGTGAGCAGTTCTTC. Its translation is CASSYTGTGGYGEQFF.

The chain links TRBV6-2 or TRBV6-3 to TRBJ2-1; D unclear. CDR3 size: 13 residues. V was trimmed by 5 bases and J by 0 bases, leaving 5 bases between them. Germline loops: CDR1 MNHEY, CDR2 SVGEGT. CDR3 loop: CASSPNSYNEQFF. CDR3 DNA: TGTGCCAGCAGTCCCAACTCCTACAATGAGCAGTTCTTC.

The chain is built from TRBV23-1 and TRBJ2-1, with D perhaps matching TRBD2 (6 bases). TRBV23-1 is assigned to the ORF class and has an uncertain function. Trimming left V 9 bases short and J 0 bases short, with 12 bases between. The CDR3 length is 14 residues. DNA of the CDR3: TGCGCCAGTGTTAGCGGTCCCTCCTACAATGAGCAGTTCTTC. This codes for CASVSGPSYNEQFF.

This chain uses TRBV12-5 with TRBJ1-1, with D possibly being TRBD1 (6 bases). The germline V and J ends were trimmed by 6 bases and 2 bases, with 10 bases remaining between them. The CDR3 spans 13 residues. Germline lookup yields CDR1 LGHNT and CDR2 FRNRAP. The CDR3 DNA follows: TGTGCTAGTGGCAGGGGTTCAAACACTGAAGCTTTCTTT. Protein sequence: CASGRGSNTEAFF.

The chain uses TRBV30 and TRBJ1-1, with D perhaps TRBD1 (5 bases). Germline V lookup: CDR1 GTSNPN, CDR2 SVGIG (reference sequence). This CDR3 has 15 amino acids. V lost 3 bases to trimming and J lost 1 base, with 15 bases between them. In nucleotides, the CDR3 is TGTGCCTGGAGCGGCGGGGCAGGGAGGAACACTGAAGCTTTCTTT. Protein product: CAWSGGAGRNTEAFF.

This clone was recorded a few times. The CDR3 protein is CASSQVSGDLSNQPQHF. DNA of the CDR3: TGCGCCAGCAGCCAAGTTTCAGGGGATCTTAGCAATCAGCCCCAGCATTTT. The chain employs TRBV4-1 and TRBJ1-5; perhaps TRBD1 as D (6 bases). Germline assignment: CDR1 MGHRA and CDR2 YSYEKL. This CDR3 region has 17 residues. Trimming left V 1 base short and J 0 bases short, with 13 bases between.

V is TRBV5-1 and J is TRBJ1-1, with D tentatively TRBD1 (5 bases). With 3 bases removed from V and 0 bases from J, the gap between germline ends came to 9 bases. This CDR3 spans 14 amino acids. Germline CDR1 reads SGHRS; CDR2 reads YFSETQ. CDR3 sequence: CASSSDSMNTEAFF. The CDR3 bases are TGCGCCAGCAGCTCCGACAGCATGAACACTGAAGCTTTCTTT.

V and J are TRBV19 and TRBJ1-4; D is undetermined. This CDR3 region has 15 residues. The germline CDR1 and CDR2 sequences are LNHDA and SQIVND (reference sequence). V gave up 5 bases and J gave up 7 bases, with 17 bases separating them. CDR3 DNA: TGTGCCAGTAGTGCAGGATACCTCAGTTTTGAAAAACTGTTTTTT. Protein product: CASSAGYLSFEKLFF.

The CDR3 bases are TGTGCCAGCAGCAATCAGGGAACTTGGGGCTACACCTTC. It yields the protein CASSNQGTWGYTF. The V gene is TRBV7-9, the J gene TRBJ1-2; a possible D gene is TRBD1 (5 bases). The CDR3 has 13 residues. Trimming left V 5 bases short and J 8 bases short, with 15 bases between. Germline V CDR1 and CDR2: SEHNR, FQNEAQ (reference sequence). Filled out from reference TRBV7-9 and TRBJ1-2, the complete variable domain reads DTGVSQNPRHKITKRGQNVTFRCDPISEHNRLYWYRQTLGQGPEFLTYFQNEAQLEKSRLLSDRFSAERPKGSFSTLEIQRTEQGDSAMYLCASSNQGTWGYTFGSGTRLTVV.

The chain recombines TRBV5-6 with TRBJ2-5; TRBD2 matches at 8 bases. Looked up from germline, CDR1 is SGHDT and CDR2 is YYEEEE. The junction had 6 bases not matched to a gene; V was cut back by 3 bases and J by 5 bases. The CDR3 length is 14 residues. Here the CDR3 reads CASSWAGGEETQYF. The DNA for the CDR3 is TGTGCCAGCAGCTGGGCGGGGGGCGAGGAGACCCAGTACTTC.

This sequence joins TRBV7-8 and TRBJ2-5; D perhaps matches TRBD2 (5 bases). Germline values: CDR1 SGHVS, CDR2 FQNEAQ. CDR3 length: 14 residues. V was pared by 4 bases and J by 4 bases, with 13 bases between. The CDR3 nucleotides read TGTGCCAGCAGCTCCCCGTCGGCGGGAGAGACCCAGTACTTC. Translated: CASSSPSAGETQYF. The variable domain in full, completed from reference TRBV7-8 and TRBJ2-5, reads GAGVSQSPRYKVAKRGQDVALRCDPISGHVSLFWYQQALGQGPEFLTYFQNEAQLDKSGLPSDRFFAERPEGSVSTLKIQRTQQEDSAVYLCASSSPSAGETQYFGPGTRLLVL.

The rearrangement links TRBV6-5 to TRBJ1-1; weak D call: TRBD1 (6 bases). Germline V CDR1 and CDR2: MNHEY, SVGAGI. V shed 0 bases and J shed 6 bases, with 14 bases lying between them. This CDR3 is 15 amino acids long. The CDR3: CASSYSRGGRAEAFF. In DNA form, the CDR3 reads TGTGCCAGCAGTTACTCGAGGGGGGGCAGGGCTGAAGCTTTCTTT.

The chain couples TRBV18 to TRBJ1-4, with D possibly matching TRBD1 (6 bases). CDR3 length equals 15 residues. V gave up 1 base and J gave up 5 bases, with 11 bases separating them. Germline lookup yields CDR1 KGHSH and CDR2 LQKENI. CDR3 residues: CASSPRTDINEKLFF. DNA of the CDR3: TGTGCCAGCTCACCACGGACAGACATAAATGAAAAACTGTTTTTT.

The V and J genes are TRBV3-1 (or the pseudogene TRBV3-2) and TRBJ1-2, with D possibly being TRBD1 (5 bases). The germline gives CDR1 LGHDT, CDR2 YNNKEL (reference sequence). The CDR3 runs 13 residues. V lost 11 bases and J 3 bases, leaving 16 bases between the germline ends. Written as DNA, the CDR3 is TGTGCCGCCGGGAGAGGGGCCGACTATGGCTACACCTTC. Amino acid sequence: CAAGRGADYGYTF.

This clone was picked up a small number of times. The CDR3 region has the DNA TGTGCCAGCTCACCACCCAGTAGCGGTCCCTACGAGCAGTACTTC. It translates to CASSPPSSGPYEQYF. The chain recombines TRBV18 with TRBJ2-7; D might be TRBD2 (6 bases). The CDR3 spans 15 residues. V was cut by 0 bases and J by 2 bases, with 11 bases left in between. CDR1 is KGHSH, CDR2 LQKENI, per germline.

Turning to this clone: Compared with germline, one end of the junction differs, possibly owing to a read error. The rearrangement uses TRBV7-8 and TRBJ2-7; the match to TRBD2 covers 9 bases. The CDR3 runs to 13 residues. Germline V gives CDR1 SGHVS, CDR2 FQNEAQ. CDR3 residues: CASSSGVAGAETF. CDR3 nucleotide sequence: TGTGCCAGCAGCTCGGGGGTAGCGGGGGCTGAGACCTTC.

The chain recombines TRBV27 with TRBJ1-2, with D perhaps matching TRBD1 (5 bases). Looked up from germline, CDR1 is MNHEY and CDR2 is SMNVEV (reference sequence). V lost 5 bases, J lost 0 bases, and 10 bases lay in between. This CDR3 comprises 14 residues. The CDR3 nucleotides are TGTGCCAGCAGTACGGGACTGCCTAACTATGGCTACACCTTC. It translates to CASSTGLPNYGYTF.

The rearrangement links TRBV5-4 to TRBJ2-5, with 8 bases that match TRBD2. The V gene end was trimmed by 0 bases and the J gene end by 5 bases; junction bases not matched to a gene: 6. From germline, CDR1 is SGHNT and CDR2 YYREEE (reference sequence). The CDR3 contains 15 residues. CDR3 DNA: TGTGCCAGCAGCTTGGAAGCGGGGGCTGTGGAGACCCAGTACTTC. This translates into CASSLEAGAVETQYF.

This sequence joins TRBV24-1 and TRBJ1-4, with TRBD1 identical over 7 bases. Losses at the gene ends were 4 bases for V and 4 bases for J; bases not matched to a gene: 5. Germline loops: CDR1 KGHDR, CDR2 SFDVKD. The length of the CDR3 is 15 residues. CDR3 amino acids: CATSEQGQYNEKLFF. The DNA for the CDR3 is TGTGCCACCAGTGAACAGGGACAGTATAATGAAAAACTGTTTTTT.

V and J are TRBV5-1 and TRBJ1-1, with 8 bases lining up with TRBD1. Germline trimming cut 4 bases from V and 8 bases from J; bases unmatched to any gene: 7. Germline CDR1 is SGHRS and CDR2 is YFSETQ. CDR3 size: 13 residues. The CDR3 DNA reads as TGCGCCAGCAGCGTACTGGACAGGGCAGAAGCTTTCTTT. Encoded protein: CASSVLDRAEAFF.

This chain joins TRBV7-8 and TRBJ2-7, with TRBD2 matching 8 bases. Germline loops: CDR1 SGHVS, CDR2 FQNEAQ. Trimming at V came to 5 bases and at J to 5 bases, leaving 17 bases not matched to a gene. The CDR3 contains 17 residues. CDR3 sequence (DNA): TGTGCCAGCAGCCTGCTACCGGGACTAGTTACTCCGAACGAGCAGTACTTC. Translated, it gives CASSLLPGLVTPNEQYF.

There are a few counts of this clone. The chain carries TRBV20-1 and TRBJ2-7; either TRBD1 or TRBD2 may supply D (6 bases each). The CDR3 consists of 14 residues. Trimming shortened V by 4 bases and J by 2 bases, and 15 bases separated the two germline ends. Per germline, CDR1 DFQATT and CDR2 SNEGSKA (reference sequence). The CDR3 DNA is TGCAGTGCTAATGACAGGCGGGATCCCTACGAGCAGTACTTC. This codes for CSANDRRDPYEQYF.

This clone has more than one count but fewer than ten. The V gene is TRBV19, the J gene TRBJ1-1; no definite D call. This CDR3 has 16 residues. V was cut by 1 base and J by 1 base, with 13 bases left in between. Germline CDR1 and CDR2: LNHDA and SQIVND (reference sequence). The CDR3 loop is CASSIGSLGGNTEAFF. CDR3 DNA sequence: TGTGCCAGTAGTATAGGGAGCTTAGGAGGGAACACTGAAGCTTTCTTT.

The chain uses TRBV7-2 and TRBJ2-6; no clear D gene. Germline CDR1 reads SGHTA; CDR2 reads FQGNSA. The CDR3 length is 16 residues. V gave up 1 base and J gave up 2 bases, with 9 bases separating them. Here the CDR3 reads CASSLVQVTGANVLTF. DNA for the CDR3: TGTGCCAGCAGCTTAGTTCAGGTGACTGGGGCCAACGTCCTGACTTTC.

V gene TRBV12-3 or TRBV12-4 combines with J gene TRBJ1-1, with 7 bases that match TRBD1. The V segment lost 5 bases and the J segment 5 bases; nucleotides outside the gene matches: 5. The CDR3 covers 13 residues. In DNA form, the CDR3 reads TGTGCCAGCAGTCAGAGGGGGCAGACTGAAGCTTTCTTT. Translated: CASSQRGQTEAFF.

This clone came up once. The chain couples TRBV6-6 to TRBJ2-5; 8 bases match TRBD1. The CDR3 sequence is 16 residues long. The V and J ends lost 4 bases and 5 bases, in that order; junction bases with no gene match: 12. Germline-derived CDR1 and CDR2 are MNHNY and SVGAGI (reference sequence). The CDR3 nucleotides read TGTGCCAGCAGTTTCGGCGGACAGGGTGGTGCGGAGACCCAGTACTTC. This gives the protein CASSFGGQGGAETQYF.

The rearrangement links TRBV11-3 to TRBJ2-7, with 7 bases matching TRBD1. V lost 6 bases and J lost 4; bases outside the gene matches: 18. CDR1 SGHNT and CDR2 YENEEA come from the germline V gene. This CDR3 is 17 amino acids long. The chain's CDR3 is CASRGVGAGTVTYEQYF. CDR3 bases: TGTGCCAGCAGGGGGGTTGGTGCCGGGACAGTGACTTACGAGCAGTACTTC.

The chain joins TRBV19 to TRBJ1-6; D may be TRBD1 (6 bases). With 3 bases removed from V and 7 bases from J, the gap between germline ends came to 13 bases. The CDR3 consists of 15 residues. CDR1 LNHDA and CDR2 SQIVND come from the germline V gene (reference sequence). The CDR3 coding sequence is TGTGCCAGTAGTATGAGGCCAGGGGCCAATTCACCCCTCCACTTT. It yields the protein CASSMRPGANSPLHF.

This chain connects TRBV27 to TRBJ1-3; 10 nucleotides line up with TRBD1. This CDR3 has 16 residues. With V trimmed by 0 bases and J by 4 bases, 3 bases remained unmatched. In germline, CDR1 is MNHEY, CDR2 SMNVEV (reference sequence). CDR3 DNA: TGTGCCAGCAGTTTATCAGGGACAGGGGTAGGAAACACCATATATTTT. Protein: CASSLSGTGVGNTIYF.

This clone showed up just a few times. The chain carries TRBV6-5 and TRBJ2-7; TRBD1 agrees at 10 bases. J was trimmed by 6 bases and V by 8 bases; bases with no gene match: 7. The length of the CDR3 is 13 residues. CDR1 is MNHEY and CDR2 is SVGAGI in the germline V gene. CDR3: CASSPDRGREQYF. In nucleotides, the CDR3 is TGTGCCAGCTCCCCCGACAGGGGGCGCGAGCAGTACTTC.

The CDR3 spells CASSQTGVGTDTQYF. DNA for the CDR3: TGTGCCAGCAGCCAGACAGGGGTTGGCACAGATACGCAGTATTTT. This chain uses TRBV3-1 (or the pseudogene TRBV3-2) with TRBJ2-3; TRBD1 aligns across 8 bases. This CDR3 is built from 15 residues. Germline values: CDR1 LGHDT, CDR2 YNNKEL (reference sequence). Trimming took 3 bases from V and 1 from J; bases not matched to a gene: 3.